One and the same sample provided the 25 T cell receptor beta chains below, sequenced in a study of blood T cell repertoires in COVID-19. Clones were read by immunoSEQ multiplex PCR, and TCRdb kept only the in-frame ones, dropping some. The repertoire includes roughly 200,000 clones, 81% of them detected once, and 10% to 15% sits in the top ten. Sequenced input: peripheral blood. The receptor set was obtained from a woman older than 75 with COVID-19, enrolled during active disease.

This clone turned up a few times. This sequence joins TRBV24-1 and TRBJ2-1; TRBD2 aligns across 15 bases. Germline trimming cut 4 bases from V and 8 bases from J; bases unmatched to any gene: 8. The CDR3 extends over 17 amino acids. The germline V gene encodes CDR1 KGHDR and CDR2 SFDVKD. The CDR3 DNA sequence: TGTGCCACCAGTGAAGCCGGGACTAGCGGGGGGCCCCATGAGCAGTTCTTC. Residues: CATSEAGTSGGPHEQFF.

The rearrangement uses TRBV7-9 and TRBJ2-7; a possible D gene is TRBD1 (6 bases). CDR3 size: 17 residues. Germline V gives CDR1 SEHNR, CDR2 FQNEAQ (reference sequence). V shed 5 bases and J shed 4 bases, with 24 bases lying between them. The CDR3 nucleotides are TGTGCCAGCAGCACCCGCCCGTCGGGACACGAATGGTACGAGCAGTACTTC. Its translation: CASSTRPSGHEWYEQYF.

The chain couples TRBV19 to TRBJ1-5; 12 bases align to TRBD1. Germline V gives CDR1 LNHDA, CDR2 SQIVND (reference sequence). The CDR3 sequence is 18 residues long. Losses at the gene ends were 7 bases for V and 4 bases for J; bases not matched to a gene: 14. The CDR3 coding sequence is TGTGCCAGTACCTGGGACAGGGGGCTCCCCTCGGGGAATCAGCCCCAGCATTTT. The encoded protein is CASTWDRGLPSGNQPQHF.

The CDR3 coding sequence is TGTGCCAGCAGCTTGGCGTCGGGAGTTCTGGAGACCCAGTACTTC. Its translation is CASSLASGVLETQYF. This rearrangement joins TRBV5-4 to TRBJ2-5; possibly TRBD2 for D (6 bases). The length of the CDR3 is 15 residues. Trimming pared 0 bases from V and 5 bases from J, leaving 14 bases between. Germline loops: CDR1 SGHNT, CDR2 YYREEE (reference sequence).

The chain couples TRBV9 to TRBJ2-1, with 9 positions matching TRBD1. The CDR3 consists of 16 residues. With V trimmed by 1 base and J by 3 bases, 5 bases remained unmatched. The germline gives CDR1 SGDLS, CDR2 YYNGEE. This CDR3 is CASSVRGQGNYNEQFF. CDR3 DNA: TGTGCCAGCAGCGTAAGGGGACAGGGAAACTACAATGAGCAGTTCTTC.

This clone showed up many times. Other DNA sequences in this sample translate to the same CDR3. The V call is TRBV5-1, the J call TRBJ2-7; 7 nucleotides line up with TRBD1. The CDR3 length is 14 residues. CDR1 is SGHRS and CDR2 is YFSETQ in the germline V gene. Trimming removed 4 bases from V and 1 base from J; junction bases left unmatched: 5. CDR3 sequence reads: CASSRTGDSYEQYF. Here the CDR3 DNA reads TGCGCCAGCAGCCGAACAGGGGATTCCTACGAGCAGTACTTC.

V usage is TRBV21-1 and J usage is TRBJ2-5; the table assigns TRBD1, which was not confirmed against the DNA. TRBV21-1 is assigned pseudogene status. The CDR3 is 17 residues long. The CDR3: CASSRDRPGAPQETQYF. In DNA form, the CDR3 reads TGTGCCAGCAGCAGAGACCGCCCAGGGGCCCCCCAAGAGACCCAGTACTTC.

In DNA, the CDR3 is TGTGCCAGCAGCTTAGTCGGGACTAGCGGGTACGAGCAGTACTTC. This gives the protein CASSLVGTSGYEQYF. The J gene is TRBJ2-7, the V gene TRBV7-2; 12 nucleotides match TRBD2. Germline V gene sequence: CDR1 SGHTA, CDR2 FQGNSA. The CDR3 has 15 residues. The ends lost 1 base at V and 4 bases at J; junction bases unmatched: 2.

This chain joins TRBV4-1 and TRBJ2-1; TRBD2 agrees at 14 bases. After removal of 3 bases from V and 10 bases from J, the junction contained 8 bases not matched to a gene. The CDR3 consists of 16 residues. Germline lookup yields CDR1 MGHRA and CDR2 YSYEKL. In nucleotides, the CDR3 is TGCGCCAGCAGCCAGAATGGGGGACTAGCGGGGGAGGAGCAGTTCTTC. This encodes CASSQNGGLAGEEQFF.

Comments on this clone: One junction end disagrees with the germline gene, perhaps due to a read error. The rearrangement links TRBV7-7 to TRBJ2-7; D remains ambiguous. The CDR3 contains 14 residues. Per germline, CDR1 SSHAT and CDR2 FNYEAQ (reference sequence). This CDR3 reads CASSFGENTGEQYF. In nucleotides, the CDR3 is TGTGCTAGCAGCTTTGGCGAGAACACGGGCGAGCAGTACTTC.

The chain links TRBV19 to TRBJ1-1, with D unclear. The CDR3 is 14 residues long. Germline CDR1 LNHDA, CDR2 SQIVND (reference sequence). With 10 bases removed from V and 0 bases from J, the gap between germline ends came to 15 bases. CDR3 residues: CATLGRGMNTEAFF. DNA for the CDR3: TGTGCCACACTCGGACGGGGAATGAACACTGAAGCTTTCTTT.

The chain recombines TRBV2 with TRBJ2-1, with 12 bases lining up with TRBD2. Germline V lookup: CDR1 SNHLY, CDR2 FYNNEI. CDR3 length: 20 amino acids. Trimming took 5 bases from V and 4 from J; bases not matched to a gene: 18. The CDR3 region has the DNA TGTGCCAGCAGTCACCCCTTTGCTAGCGGGAGGGGGGGTTCATACAATGAGCAGTTCTTC. Protein product: CASSHPFASGRGGSYNEQFF.

The chain uses TRBV28 and TRBJ2-4; 10 bases are shared with TRBD2. Germline CDR1 is MDHEN and CDR2 is SYDVKM. V lost 3 bases, J lost 2 bases, and 10 bases stayed unmatched. The length of the CDR3 is 18 residues. The DNA of the CDR3 is TGTGCCAGCAGTTTGGGGCCCGGGACTAGCGTTTCCAAAAACATTCAGTACTTC. Translation gives CASSLGPGTSVSKNIQYF.

The chain combines TRBV5-8 with TRBJ2-2; D remains unclear. Germline values: CDR1 SGHTS, CDR2 YDEGEE. V lost 7 bases to trimming and J lost 0 bases, with 10 bases between them. This CDR3 is 14 amino acids long. CDR3 loop: CASHSSANTGELFF. CDR3 sequence (DNA): TGTGCCAGCCACAGTTCAGCGAACACCGGGGAGCTGTTTTTT.

The chain links TRBV21-1 to TRBJ2-5; the table's D call of TRBD2 was not tested on the DNA. TRBV21-1 represents a pseudogene. The CDR3 has 11 residues. CDR3 nucleotides: TGTGCCAGCAACATGAGGGAGACCCAGTACTTC. The encoded protein is CASNMRETQYF.

The chain couples TRBV7-2 to TRBJ2-3; 7 bases agree with TRBD2. This CDR3 has 13 residues. Trimming removed 6 bases from V and 3 bases from J; junction bases left unmatched: 3. CDR1 is SGHTA and CDR2 is FQGNSA in the germline V gene. CDR3 sequence reads: CASRPGGTDTQYF. The CDR3 nucleotides read TGTGCCAGCAGGCCCGGGGGGACAGATACGCAGTATTTT.

This chain uses TRBV7-2 with TRBJ2-5; 7 nucleotides align to TRBD1. V was clipped by 2 bases and J by 4 bases; unmatched bases: 10. This CDR3 is built from 16 residues. The germline gives CDR1 SGHTA, CDR2 FQGNSA. CDR3 protein: CASSLIGGGVGETQYF. The DNA of the CDR3 is TGTGCCAGCAGCTTAATAGGGGGCGGTGTCGGAGAGACCCAGTACTTC.

The chain uses TRBV11-2 and TRBJ2-7; 14 bases align to TRBD2. The CDR3 length is 15 residues. The V segment lost 4 bases and the J segment 6 bases; nucleotides outside the gene matches: 5. Germline V gene data show CDR1 as SGHAT and CDR2 as FQNNGV. CDR3 in amino acids: CASSYGLAGGSEQYF. The CDR3 bases are TGTGCCAGCAGCTATGGACTAGCGGGAGGTAGCGAGCAGTACTTC.

The chain has TRBV5-1 and TRBJ1-1, with D possibly TRBD1 on 5 matching bases. CDR3 length: 14 amino acids. The V end was cut by 3 bases, the J end by 4 bases, with 13 bases between. Germline values: CDR1 SGHRS, CDR2 YFSETQ. In nucleotides, the CDR3 is TGCGCCAGCAGCTCGAATCGACAGTCCACTGAAGCTTTCTTT. It codes for CASSSNRQSTEAFF.

The chain links TRBV15 to TRBJ1-1, with no clear D. The V gene's germline CDR1 is LNHNV and CDR2 YYDKDF (reference sequence). The CDR3 loop spans 15 amino acids. V dropped 1 base and J dropped 4 bases, with 13 bases sitting between them. The CDR3 DNA follows: TGTGCCACCAGCAGAGTGGAGGGTAAGGTCACTGAAGCTTTCTTT. The encoded protein is CATSRVEGKVTEAFF.

V is TRBV9 and J is TRBJ2-3, with no clear D. The CDR3 contains 13 residues. The germline V gene encodes CDR1 SGDLS and CDR2 YYNGEE. The germline V and J ends were trimmed by 3 bases and 4 bases, with 9 bases remaining between them. CDR3 nucleotide sequence: TGTGCCAGCAGCGCCCTTCTAGCAGATACGCAGTATTTT. Translating gives CASSALLADTQYF. Supplemented by reference TRBV9 and TRBJ2-3, the full variable domain reads DSGVTQTPKHLITATGQRVTLRCSPRSGDLSVYWYQQSLDQGLQFLIQYYNGEERAKGNILERFSAQQFPDLHSELNLSSLELGDSALYFCASSALLADTQYFGPGTRLTVL.

V gene TRBV6-5 combines with J gene TRBJ2-3; TRBD2 matches 10 bases. V trimming: 8 bases; J trimming: 5 bases; junction bases outside the gene matches: 7. The CDR3 has 14 amino acids. The germline V gene encodes CDR1 MNHEY and CDR2 SVGAGI. The CDR3 sequence: CASATAGGVDTQYF. The CDR3 DNA reads as TGTGCCAGCGCTACAGCGGGAGGGGTAGATACGCAGTATTTT.

This clone was recorded once. The rearrangement joins TRBV9 to TRBJ2-1, with a weak D call TRBD2 (7 bases). Per germline, CDR1 SGDLS and CDR2 YYNGEE. The CDR3 consists of 15 residues. Trimming stripped 0 bases from V and 8 bases from J, with 15 bases between. The CDR3 bases are TGTGCCAGCAGCGTAGGTGGGGGGGCCTGGGATGAGCAGTTCTTC. As protein: CASSVGGGAWDEQFF.

The CDR3 reads CASSAGNQSPLHF. The DNA of the CDR3 is TGTGCCAGCAGCGCAGGGAATCAATCACCCCTCCACTTT. The chain employs TRBV12-3 or TRBV12-4 and TRBJ1-6, with D maybe TRBD1 (5 bases). V lost 6 bases, J lost 10 bases, and 13 bases lay in between. CDR3 size: 13 residues.

The chain links TRBV7-2 to TRBJ1-6, with D tentatively TRBD1 (5 bases). The CDR3 length is 13 residues. From germline, CDR1 is SGHTA and CDR2 FQGNSA. Trimming cost V 5 bases and J 11 bases, with 13 bases left between them. CDR3 nucleotide sequence: TGTGCCAGCAGCCCCGAACCGGGGGCACCCCTCCACTTT. Amino acid sequence: CASSPEPGAPLHF.